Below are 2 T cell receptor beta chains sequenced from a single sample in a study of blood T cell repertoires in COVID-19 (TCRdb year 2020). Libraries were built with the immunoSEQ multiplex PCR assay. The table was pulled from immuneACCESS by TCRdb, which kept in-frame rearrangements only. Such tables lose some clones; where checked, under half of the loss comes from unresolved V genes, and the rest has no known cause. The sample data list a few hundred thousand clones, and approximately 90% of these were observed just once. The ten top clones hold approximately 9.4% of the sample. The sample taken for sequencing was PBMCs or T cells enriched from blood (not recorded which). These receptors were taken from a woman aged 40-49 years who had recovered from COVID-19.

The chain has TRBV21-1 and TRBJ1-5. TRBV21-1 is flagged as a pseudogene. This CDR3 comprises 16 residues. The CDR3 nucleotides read TGTGCCAGCAGCAAAGGAGGGGAAGCGGGTTATCAGCCCCAGCATTTT. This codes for CASSKGGEAGYQPQHF.

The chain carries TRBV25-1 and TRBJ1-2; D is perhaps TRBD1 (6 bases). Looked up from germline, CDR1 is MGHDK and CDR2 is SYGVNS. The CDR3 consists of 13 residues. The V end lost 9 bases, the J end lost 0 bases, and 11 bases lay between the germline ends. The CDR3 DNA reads TGTGCCAGTAGGGACATAACTAACTATGGCTACACCTTC. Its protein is CASRDITNYGYTF.